Presented here are 27 T cell receptor beta chains from one specimen sequenced in a study of shared clonotypes between healthy human individuals. Clones were sequenced by immunoSEQ multiplex PCR, and TCRdb holds only the in-frame ones, with some missing. The sample has some 1 million clones, around 76% seen once. Material: memory CD4+ T cells sorted from blood. Subset given: CD45RA-negative fraction. These receptors came from a young man in good health.

The rearrangement uses TRBV12-5 and TRBJ1-1, with TRBD1 identical over 7 bases. CDR3 length equals 15 residues. Germline V CDR1 and CDR2: LGHNT, FRNRAP. The trim removed 6 bases at V and 4 bases at J, leaving 11 bases unmatched. The CDR3: CASGSSTGRGTEAFF. In DNA, the CDR3 is TGTGCTAGTGGCTCATCGACAGGGAGGGGCACTGAAGCTTTCTTT.

This clone was counted between two and nine times. The genes are TRBV2 and TRBJ2-5; TRBD2 matches at 7 bases. CDR3 length: 15 residues. Germline V CDR1 and CDR2: SNHLY, FYNNEI. With V trimmed by 4 bases and J by 2 bases, 7 bases remained unmatched. Here the CDR3 reads CASSAGLEIQETQYF. CDR3 bases: TGTGCCAGCAGTGCAGGACTAGAGATTCAAGAGACCCAGTACTTC.

The chain uses TRBV10-3 and TRBJ1-3; 7 bases line up with TRBD1. Germline V lookup: CDR1 ENHRY, CDR2 SYGVKD. V shed 6 bases and J 0 bases; nucleotides not matched to a gene: 5. This CDR3 is built from 15 residues. CDR3 bases: TGTGCCATCAGCATACAGGGGAGCTCTGGAAACACCATATATTTT. Translation: CAISIQGSSGNTIYF.

A single count supports this clone. The rearrangement uses TRBV9 and TRBJ1-3; D remains ambiguous. The CDR3 spans 13 residues. Germline lookup yields CDR1 SGDLS and CDR2 YYNGEE. V lost 4 bases and J lost 5, with 10 bases in between. CDR3 coding DNA: TGTGCCAGCAGCCCTAGCTACAGAAACACCATATATTTT. This encodes CASSPSYRNTIYF.

The rearrangement links TRBV5-4 to TRBJ2-2, with 14 positions matching TRBD2. The germline V gene encodes CDR1 SGHNT and CDR2 YYREEE (reference sequence). V shed 3 bases, J shed 3 bases, and the junction held 7 bases outside the gene matches. This CDR3 has 18 residues. The chain's CDR3 is CASSSGTSGGMYTGELFF. In DNA, the CDR3 is TGTGCCAGCAGCTCCGGGACTAGCGGGGGAATGTACACCGGGGAGCTGTTTTTT. Combining the CDR3 with reference TRBV5-4 and TRBJ2-2 gives the whole variable domain ETGVTQSPTHLIKTRGQQVTLRCSSQSGHNTVSWYQQALGQGPQFIFQYYREEENGRGNFPPRFSGLQFPNYSSELNVNALELDDSALYLCASSSGTSGGMYTGELFFGEGSRLTVL.

V usage is TRBV23-1 and J usage is TRBJ1-2; D gene uncertain. TRBV23-1 is an open reading frame, and its role is uncertain. The CDR3 is made up of 12 amino acids. V was clipped by 11 bases and J by 2 bases, with 12 bases between them. The chain's CDR3 is CACRYHNYGYTF. The CDR3 DNA is TGCGCCTGCCGCTATCACAACTATGGCTACACCTTC.

V is TRBV11-2 and J is TRBJ1-6; 7 bases fit TRBD1. This CDR3 region has 15 residues. Germline V lookup: CDR1 SGHAT, CDR2 FQNNGV. V was clipped by 3 bases and J by 10 bases; unmatched bases: 9. The CDR3 nucleotides read TGTGCCAGCAGCTTGGGGGGACAGAGAGAATCACCCCTCCACTTT. Translation gives CASSLGGQRESPLHF.

The chain links TRBV5-1 to TRBJ2-2; the D is unclear. Germline CDR1 is SGHRS and CDR2 is YFSETQ. The CDR3 covers 15 residues. The germline V and J ends were trimmed by 5 bases and 4 bases, with 15 bases remaining between them. The CDR3, as DNA: TGCGCCAGCAGTTCAACAGAAAGAGGCACCGGGGAGCTGTTTTTT. This codes for CASSSTERGTGELFF.

V usage is TRBV9 and J usage is TRBJ2-1; 9 bases match TRBD1. J was trimmed by 3 bases and V by 5 bases; bases with no gene match: 3. Germline loops: CDR1 SGDLS, CDR2 YYNGEE. This CDR3 is 14 amino acids long. The CDR3 loop reads CASSWTGDYNEQFF. In nucleotides, the CDR3 is TGTGCCAGCAGTTGGACAGGGGACTACAATGAGCAGTTCTTC. Based on the CDR3 plus reference TRBV9 and TRBJ2-1, the full variable domain is DSGVTQTPKHLITATGQRVTLRCSPRSGDLSVYWYQQSLDQGLQFLIQYYNGEERAKGNILERFSAQQFPDLHSELNLSSLELGDSALYFCASSWTGDYNEQFFGPGTRLTVL.

This clone was seen only a few times. This chain connects TRBV28 to TRBJ1-4, with 12 bases matching TRBD1. Per the germline V gene, CDR1 is MDHEN and CDR2 is SYDVKM. With V trimmed by 6 bases and J by 0 bases, 5 bases remained unmatched. CDR3 length: 17 amino acids. As DNA, the CDR3 is TGTGCCAGCAGGTCGGGACAGGGGGCAGCAACTAATGAAAAACTGTTTTTT. Translated, it gives CASRSGQGAATNEKLFF.

The rearrangement links TRBV18 to TRBJ1-1, with a possible D match to TRBD1 (5 bases). CDR3 length equals 13 residues. Germline V CDR1 and CDR2: KGHSH, LQKENI. The ends were cut back, 4 bases at V and 4 bases at J, with 10 bases in the middle. In DNA, the CDR3 is TGTGCCAGCTCACTGGGGGTCTTCACTGAAGCTTTCTTT. The encoded protein is CASSLGVFTEAFF. The whole variable domain, filled in from reference TRBV18 and TRBJ1-1, reads NAGVMQNPRHLVRRRGQEARLRCSPMKGHSHVYWYRQLPEEGLKFMVYLQKENIIDESGMPKERFSAEFPKEGPSILRIQQVVRGDSAAYFCASSLGVFTEAFFGQGTRLTVV.

On this clone itself: Other nucleotide sequences in the sample specify the same CDR3. The rearrangement joins TRBV19 to TRBJ2-3; 7 positions match TRBD2. V lost 3 bases and J lost 1; bases outside the gene matches: 4. There are 15 residues in the CDR3. CDR1 is LNHDA, CDR2 SQIVND, per germline (reference sequence). Here the CDR3 reads CASSIVAGGTDTQYF. Written as DNA, the CDR3 is TGTGCCAGTAGTATTGTTGCGGGGGGCACAGATACGCAGTATTTT.

The chain recombines TRBV7-8 with TRBJ1-5; no definite D call. CDR1 SGHVS and CDR2 FQNEAQ come from the germline V gene. V was shortened by 0 bases and J by 3 bases, with 12 bases between the two germline ends. The CDR3 covers 16 residues. The CDR3 coding sequence is TGTGCCAGCAGCTTAGCAACGGGAAGGATCAATCAGCCCCAGCATTTT. Protein sequence: CASSLATGRINQPQHF.

This clone was recorded a few times. Other DNA sequences from this sample encode an identical CDR3 as well. The chain combines TRBV7-9 with TRBJ2-7; 9 bases map to TRBD1. The CDR3 sequence is 14 residues long. V gave up 5 bases and J gave up 1 base; unmatched junction bases: 3. CDR1 is SEHNR, CDR2 FQNEAQ, per germline (reference sequence). The chain's CDR3 is CASSPGTGSYEQYF. In DNA form, the CDR3 reads TGTGCCAGCAGCCCCGGGACAGGGTCCTACGAGCAGTACTTC.

This sequence joins TRBV6-5 and TRBJ2-3, with D possibly called TRBD1 or TRBD2 (6 bases each). V was clipped by 6 bases and J by 4 bases, with 14 bases between them. CDR1 is MNHEY, CDR2 SVGAGI, per germline. The CDR3 has 14 residues. The CDR3 spells CASSRGQGADTQYF. CDR3 bases: TGTGCCAGCAGCCGGGGGCAAGGCGCAGATACGCAGTATTTT.

The chain has TRBV5-6 and TRBJ1-2; the D gene is possibly TRBD1 (5 bases). The CDR3 consists of 17 residues. The V end lost 1 base, the J end lost 4 bases, and 20 bases lay between the germline ends. Germline CDR1 and CDR2: SGHDT and YYEEEE. The CDR3: CASSLRQGIYLFYGYTF. In DNA form, the CDR3 reads TGTGCCAGCAGCTTGAGGCAGGGAATCTACCTTTTCTATGGCTACACCTTC.

The V and J genes are TRBV6-6 and TRBJ1-6; 7 bases agree with TRBD1. Unmatched junction bases numbered 4, after V lost 2 bases and J lost 9 bases. This CDR3 is built from 14 residues. CDR1 is MNHNY and CDR2 is SVGAGI in the germline V gene (reference sequence). CDR3 in DNA: TGTGCCAGCAGTTACGTTTCAGGGGGTTCACCCCTCCACTTT. Translating it yields CASSYVSGGSPLHF.

This clone was observed a few times. The chain joins TRBV2 to TRBJ1-2; 11 positions agree with TRBD1. After removal of 4 bases from V and 7 bases from J, the junction contained 2 bases not matched to a gene. From germline, CDR1 is SNHLY and CDR2 FYNNEI. The CDR3 is 13 residues long. For the CDR3, the DNA is TGTGCCAGCAGTGGGACAGGGGGCGGTGGCTACACCTTC. Translation gives CASSGTGGGGYTF.

In this sample, this clone turned up a few times. The CDR3 loop reads CASSKGGNNQPQHF. CDR3 bases: TGTGCCAGCAGTAAAGGGGGGAACAATCAGCCCCAGCATTTT. This sequence joins TRBV2 and TRBJ1-5; D might be TRBD1 (6 bases). Trimming shortened V by 5 bases and J by 3 bases, and 11 bases separated the two germline ends. Germline-derived CDR1 and CDR2 are SNHLY and FYNNEI. This CDR3 has 14 residues.

This clone was recorded once. The chain employs TRBV5-8 and TRBJ2-7; 9 nucleotides align to TRBD2. The CDR3 runs to 16 residues. Germline V gives CDR1 SGHTS, CDR2 YDEGEE. V was pared by 2 bases and J by 2 bases, with 8 bases of the junction left unmatched. Here the CDR3 DNA reads TGTGCCAGCAGCTTAACCAGCGGGAGGCTTCCCTACGAGCAGTACTTC. Encoded protein: CASSLTSGRLPYEQYF.

V and J are TRBV5-6 and TRBJ1-2; D gene uncertain. V was shortened by 1 base and J by 1 base, with 11 bases between the two germline ends. CDR3 size: 15 residues. Looked up from germline, CDR1 is SGHDT and CDR2 is YYEEEE. The CDR3 bases are TGTGCCAGCAGCTTGAAAGGAAGGAGTAACTATGGCTACACCTTC. As protein: CASSLKGRSNYGYTF.

The chain recombines TRBV5-1 with TRBJ2-5; 7 bases fit TRBD2. CDR1 is SGHRS and CDR2 is YFSETQ in the germline V gene. V lost 6 bases, J lost 1 base, and 6 bases stayed unmatched. This CDR3 contains 14 residues. CDR3 coding DNA: TGCGCCAGCAATGGCGGGGGATCCCAAGAGACCCAGTACTTC. Its translation is CASNGGGSQETQYF.

The CDR3 spells CASSGDSRGQTQYF. For the CDR3, the DNA is TGCGCCAGCAGCGGTGACAGCCGGGGGCAGACCCAGTACTTC. The rearrangement links TRBV4-1 to TRBJ2-5, with D perhaps TRBD1 or TRBD2 (6 bases each). The V end lost 5 bases, the J end lost 6 bases, and 16 bases lay between the germline ends. The V gene's germline CDR1 is MGHRA and CDR2 YSYEKL. The CDR3 consists of 14 residues.

V usage is TRBV5-5 and J usage is TRBJ2-1; D perhaps matches TRBD2 (6 bases). The CDR3 sequence is 16 residues long. The V end lost 3 bases, the J end lost 4 bases, and 17 bases lay between the germline ends. The germline V gene encodes CDR1 SGHKS and CDR2 YYEKEE (reference sequence). The CDR3 coding sequence is TGTGCCAGCAGCTCGGGACTCTCGTACTCTTACAATGAGCAGTTCTTC. This encodes CASSSGLSYSYNEQFF.

This chain joins TRBV6-5 and TRBJ2-5; 8 bases agree with TRBD2. The CDR3 has 15 residues. V was clipped by 4 bases and J by 1 base; unmatched bases: 5. Germline loops: CDR1 MNHEY, CDR2 SVGAGI. The CDR3 loop is CASSSPGLGQETQYF. The DNA of the CDR3 is TGTGCCAGCAGTTCCCCGGGACTAGGCCAAGAGACCCAGTACTTC.

A single count supports this clone. The chain links TRBV5-4 to TRBJ2-3, with 9 bases identical to TRBD1. Germline CDR1 SGHNT, CDR2 YYREEE (reference sequence). J lost 2 bases, V lost 0 bases, and 1 base had no gene match. This CDR3 contains 15 residues. The CDR3 bases are TGTGCCAGCAGCTTGGACAGGGGGCACACAGATACGCAGTATTTT. Its protein is CASSLDRGHTDTQYF.

The chain joins TRBV30 to TRBJ2-4; 8 bases map to TRBD2. CDR1 is GTSNPN, CDR2 SVGIG, per germline (reference sequence). This CDR3 is 13 amino acids long. This chain's CDR3 is CAREGTGANIQYF. The CDR3, as DNA: TGTGCACGGGAGGGGACGGGCGCCAACATTCAGTACTTC.